This entry describes one T cell receptor (beta chain). This clone's antigen is unknown. No qualities accompany the bases; no much larger clone lies one base away. This specimen comes from a study of T cell repertoires in ileal Crohn's disease (dated by TCRdb to between 2018 and 2020). Regarding the research as a whole: The median duration of disease was around 7.3 years, and at the time of surgery approximately 34% of patients were active smokers. A total of about 170 mucosal samples from some 57 patients were sequenced, collected from several sites on the surgical specimen and at postoperative endoscopy. A prospective multicentre cohort supplied the 55 or so Crohn's disease patients whose TCR repertoires were analysed. Endoscopic postoperative recurrence was defined as a Rutgeerts score above i0. The study was conducted in parallel with a multicentre cohort that was designed to identify predictors of early endoscopic recurrence following ileocolonic resection. Every patient underwent surgery because of a complication, which was stricturing disease in around 61% and penetrating disease in around 40%. About half of the patients received postoperative therapy: under 13 received thiopurines and some 20 received anti-TNF agents. General findings and caveats noted by the study authors: Compared with non-smokers, patients who were active smokers at surgery showed a significantly higher proportion of clonal expansions (approximately 26% vs 20%, p=0.02). Only a subgroup of patients, of unstated size, had mucosal CD4 and CD8 T cells sorted and sequenced. Higher high-frequency clone percentages at surgery were associated with endoscopic recurrence; all patients with clonality above 26.8% (18/57) had recurrence. Compared with CD4 T cells, sorted CD8 T cells contained more high-frequency clones, which suggests that the mucosal expansions were mostly CD8.

Based on the germline V gene (reference sequence), the CDR1 and CDR2 sequences are SGHNT and YYREEE. V lost 4 bases and J lost 2 bases, and the count of bases not matched to a germline gene is 6. CDR3 length: 16 amino acids, cysteine to phenylalanine. Only the CDR3 DNA is retained, 48 bases long and in frame from the first base. For commercial TCRB immunosequencing, approximately 480 nanograms of biopsy DNA were submitted for each sample. A two-step, amplification bias-controlled multiplex PCR was used by Adaptive Biotechnology to amplify CDR3 regions from genomic DNA. The first PCR used primers for every V and J gene segment; the second PCR added barcodes and Illumina adapters. CDR3 libraries were sequenced on an Illumina instrument. Per the original workflow: The analysis drew on both the pipelines supplied by the vendor and custom analysis of the raw data in R/Bioconductor running R version 3.3.0. Clonality, ranging from 0 to 1, was calculated as the inverse of the normalised Shannon entropy of all productive clones. The repertoire share taken up by the top 100 clones defined high-frequency clones, and only clones that passed a 95% confidence test were kept. Overlap between samples was measured with the Morisita-Horn index, while repertoire diversity was measured with the Simpson index. Drawn from immuneACCESS, this table holds only the in-frame rearrangements with V and J called that TCRdb kept. Clones are partly lost; checked studies trace under half to an unresolved V gene and leave the rest unexplained. The V and J calls and the clone size are those of that table, but D and trimming were determined from the DNA. The sample records approximately 8,800 clones, approximately 96% of which are singletons. In total, the top ten clones hold less than 0.25% of the sample.

Adults with ileal or ileocolonic Crohn's disease and an indication for ileocolonic resection were eligible for inclusion. Whole ileal mucosal biopsies were stored frozen at -80°C before DNA extraction. A TRizol-based method was used to extract genomic DNA from the frozen whole biopsies, and the DNA was quantified with a NanoDrop 2000 spectrophotometer. The source material was ileal tissue. This receptor was identified in an adult with Crohn's disease. This chain is built from TRBV5-4 and TRBJ2-3, and 11 junction bases match TRBD2. The CDR3 has the sequence CASSPQTSGVTDTQYF. The DNA sequence is given as TGTGCCAGCAGCCCCCAGACTAGCGGGGTCACAGATACGCAGTATTTT.